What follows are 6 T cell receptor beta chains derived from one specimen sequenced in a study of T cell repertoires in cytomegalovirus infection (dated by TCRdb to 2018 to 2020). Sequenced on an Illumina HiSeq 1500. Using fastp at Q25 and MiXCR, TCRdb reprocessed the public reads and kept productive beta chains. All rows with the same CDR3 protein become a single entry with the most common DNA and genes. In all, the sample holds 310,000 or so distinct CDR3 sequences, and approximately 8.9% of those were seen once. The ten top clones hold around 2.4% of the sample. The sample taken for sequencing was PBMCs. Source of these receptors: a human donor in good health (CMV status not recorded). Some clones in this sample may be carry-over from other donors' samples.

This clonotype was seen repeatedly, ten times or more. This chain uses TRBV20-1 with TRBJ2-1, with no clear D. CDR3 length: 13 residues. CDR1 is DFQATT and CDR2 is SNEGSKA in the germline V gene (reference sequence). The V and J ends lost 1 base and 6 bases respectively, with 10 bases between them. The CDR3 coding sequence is TGCAGTGCTAGAGGTTGGAGAAGCAATGAGCAGTTCTTC. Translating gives CSARGWRSNEQFF.

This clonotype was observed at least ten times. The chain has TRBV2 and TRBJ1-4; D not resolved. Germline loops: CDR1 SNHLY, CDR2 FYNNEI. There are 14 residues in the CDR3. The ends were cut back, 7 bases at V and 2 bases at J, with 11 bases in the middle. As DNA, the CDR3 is TGTGCCAGCAAGGAACAGCGTACTAATGAAAAACTGTTTTTT. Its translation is CASKEQRTNEKLFF. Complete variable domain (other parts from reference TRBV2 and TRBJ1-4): EPEVTQTPSHQVTQMGQEVILRCVPISNHLYFYWYRQILGQKVEFLVSFYNNEISEKSEIFDDQFSVERPDGSNFTLKIRSTKLEDSAMYFCASKEQRTNEKLFFGSGTQLSVL.

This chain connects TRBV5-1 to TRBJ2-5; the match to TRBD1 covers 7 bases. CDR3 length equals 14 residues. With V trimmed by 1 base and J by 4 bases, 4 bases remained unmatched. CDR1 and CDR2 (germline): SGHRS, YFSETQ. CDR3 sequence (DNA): TGCGCCAGCAGCTTGAGGGACAGCGGAGAGACCCAGTACTTC. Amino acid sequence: CASSLRDSGETQYF.

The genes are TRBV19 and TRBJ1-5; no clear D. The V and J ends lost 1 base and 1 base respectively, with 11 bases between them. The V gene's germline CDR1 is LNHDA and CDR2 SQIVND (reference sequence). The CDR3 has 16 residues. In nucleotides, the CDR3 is TGTGCCAGTAGTATAGCGGGCCAGAACAGCAATCAGCCCCAGCATTTT. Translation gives CASSIAGQNSNQPQHF.

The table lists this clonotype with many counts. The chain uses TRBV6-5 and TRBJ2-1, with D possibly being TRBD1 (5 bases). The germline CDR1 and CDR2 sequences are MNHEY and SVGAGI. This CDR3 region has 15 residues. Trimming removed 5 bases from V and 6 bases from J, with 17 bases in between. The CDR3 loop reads CASSRGIASSNEQFF. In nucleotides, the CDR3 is TGTGCCAGCAGTAGGGGTATAGCTTCAAGCAATGAGCAGTTCTTC.

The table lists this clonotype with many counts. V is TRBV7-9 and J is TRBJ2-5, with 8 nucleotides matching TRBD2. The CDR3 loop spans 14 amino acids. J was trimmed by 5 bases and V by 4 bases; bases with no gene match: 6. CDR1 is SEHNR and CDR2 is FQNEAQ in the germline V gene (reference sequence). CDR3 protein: CASSYGPSGETQYF. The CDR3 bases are TGTGCCAGCAGCTATGGGCCTAGCGGGGAGACCCAGTACTTC.